The 9 T cell receptor beta chains listed next were all sequenced from one sample in a study of CD8 T cells in Susac syndrome. RNA totalling roughly 0.5 to 1 ug underwent reverse transcription with random hexamers. TCRdb reprocessed the immunoSEQ multiplex PCR reads with MiXCR, giving one entry per CDR3 protein. The sample contains 130,000 or so distinct CDR3 sequences, less than 95% of which appear only once. Sequenced input: CD4+ T cells from PBMCs. The receptors were sampled from a human donor in good health.

This rearrangement joins TRBV12-3 or TRBV12-4 to TRBJ1-2, with 8 bases aligning to TRBD1. The trim removed 6 bases at V and 8 bases at J, leaving 11 bases unmatched. The length of the CDR3 is 14 residues. Here the CDR3 DNA reads TGTGCCAGCAGCTTACAGGGGGGATGGGACGGCTACACCTTC. It specifies CASSLQGGWDGYTF.

The chain has TRBV5-1 and TRBJ1-1; tentative D call: TRBD1 (5 bases). CDR3 length: 16 amino acids. Germline values: CDR1 SGHRS, CDR2 YFSETQ. V gave up 6 bases and J gave up 5 bases, with 23 bases separating them. The CDR3 DNA reads as TGCGCCAGCACCCCCACGATCGCAGGGACGGGAACTGAAGCTTTCTTT. Translation gives CASTPTIAGTGTEAFF.

This chain links TRBV7-9 with TRBJ2-5; 10 bases map to TRBD2. With V trimmed by 11 bases and J by 3 bases, 0 bases remained unmatched. The CDR3 runs to 11 residues. CDR1 SEHNR and CDR2 FQNEAQ come from the germline V gene (reference sequence). This CDR3 is CAGTSEETQYF. Written as DNA, the CDR3 is TGTGCCGGGACTAGCGAAGAGACCCAGTACTTC.

The genes are TRBV28 and TRBJ1-6; the match to TRBD1 covers 9 bases. The CDR3 covers 16 residues. From germline, CDR1 is MDHEN and CDR2 SYDVKM. With 3 bases clipped from V and 9 bases from J, the junction kept 9 bases outside the gene matches. CDR3 in amino acids: CASSFLGGQGGSPLHF. The CDR3 DNA reads as TGTGCCAGCAGTTTCCTGGGGGGACAGGGAGGTTCACCCCTCCACTTT.

Only a few counts were recorded for this clonotype. The chain links TRBV4-3 to TRBJ2-7, with TRBD2 matching over 11 bases. Germline V gene data show CDR1 as LGHNA and CDR2 as YSLEER. The CDR3 is made up of 17 amino acids. Trimming took 4 bases from V and 1 from J; bases not matched to a gene: 9. The CDR3 DNA follows: TGCGCCAGCAGCCGACAGGCGGGACTAGCGGAGTCCTACGAGCAGTACTTC. Protein sequence: CASSRQAGLAESYEQYF.

The rearrangement links TRBV27 to TRBJ2-7, with D unclear. CDR1 and CDR2 from the germline V gene are MNHEY and SMNVEV (reference sequence). Trimming removed 6 bases at V and 9 bases at J, with 12 bases between. CDR3 size: 11 residues. DNA of the CDR3: TGTGCCAGCAGCGGTATCACGGGGCAGTACTTC. Protein: CASSGITGQYF.

The chain uses TRBV2 and TRBJ2-7; TRBD2 matches at 8 bases. V dropped 5 bases and J dropped 2; count of bases not matched to a gene: 8. The CDR3 length is 15 residues. From germline, CDR1 is SNHLY and CDR2 FYNNEI. This chain's CDR3 is CASSFRTSPPYEQYF. The CDR3 DNA reads as TGTGCCAGCAGTTTTAGGACTAGCCCACCCTACGAGCAGTACTTC. Full variable domain (remainder filled in from reference TRBV2 and TRBJ2-7): EPEVTQTPSHQVTQMGQEVILRCVPISNHLYFYWYRQILGQKVEFLVSFYNNEISEKSEIFDDQFSVERPDGSNFTLKIRSTKLEDSAMYFCASSFRTSPPYEQYFGPGTRLTVT.

This chain uses TRBV6-4 with TRBJ1-1, with D possibly matching TRBD1 (5 bases). Germline CDR1 is MRHNA and CDR2 is SNTAGT. The CDR3 is made up of 14 amino acids. V lost 5 bases, J lost 1 base, and 11 bases lay in between. CDR3 coding DNA: TGTGCCAGCAGTCCCGGAGGGGCGAACACTGAAGCTTTCTTT. This encodes CASSPGGANTEAFF.

V and J are TRBV9 and TRBJ2-7; 7 bases map to TRBD2. The CDR3 totals 15 residues. V shed 1 base, J shed 0 bases, and the junction held 4 bases outside the gene matches. Germline lookup yields CDR1 SGDLS and CDR2 YYNGEE. The CDR3 DNA is TGTGCCAGCAGCGTAAGGGCTAGCGGCTCCTACGAGCAGTACTTC. This sequence encodes CASSVRASGSYEQYF.